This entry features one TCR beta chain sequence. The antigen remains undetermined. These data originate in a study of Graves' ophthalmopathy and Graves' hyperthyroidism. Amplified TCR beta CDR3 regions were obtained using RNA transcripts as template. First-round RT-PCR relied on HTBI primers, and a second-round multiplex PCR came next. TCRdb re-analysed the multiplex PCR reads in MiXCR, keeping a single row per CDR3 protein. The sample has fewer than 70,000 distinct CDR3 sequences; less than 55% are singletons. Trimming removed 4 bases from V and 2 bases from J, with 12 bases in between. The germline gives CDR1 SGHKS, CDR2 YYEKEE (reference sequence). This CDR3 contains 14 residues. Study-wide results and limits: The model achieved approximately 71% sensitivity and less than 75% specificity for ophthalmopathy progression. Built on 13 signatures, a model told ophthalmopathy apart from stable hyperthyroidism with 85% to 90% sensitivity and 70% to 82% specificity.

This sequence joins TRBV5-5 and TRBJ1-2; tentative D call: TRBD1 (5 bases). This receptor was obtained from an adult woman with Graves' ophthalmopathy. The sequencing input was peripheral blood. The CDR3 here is CASSPAGPNYGYTF. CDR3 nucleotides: TGTGCCAGCAGCCCGGCGGGACCGAACTATGGCTACACCTTC.